The sequence of this T cell receptor (beta chain) was determined in a study of blood T cell repertoires in COVID-19. The overall study: The United States, Italy and Spain supplied acute and convalescent COVID-19 samples. T cells, B-cell-depleted T cells, or PBMCs provided the cDNA or gDNA that served as material.

Original processing methods: By means of reference gene primer amplification, nucleated cell counts were estimated. Sequenced by immunoSEQ multiplex PCR; TCRdb stores in-frame clones only, minus some. The V and J calls and clone size were taken over from that table, and D and trimming were inferred from the DNA. This table holds some 260,000 clones, 80% to 90% found once. Two negative PCRs, clearance, or symptom resolution had been documented for recovered Cohort 3 donors. Trimming left V 2 bases short and J 3 bases short, with 19 bases between. The germline gives CDR1 SGHKS, CDR2 YYEKEE (reference sequence). This CDR3 contains 17 residues.

The V and J genes are TRBV5-5 and TRBJ2-3; D is unclear. The receptor's source is a man in his forties or fifties who had recovered from COVID-19. Sequencing was performed on PBMCs or T cells enriched from blood (not recorded which). For the CDR3, the DNA is TGTGCCAGCAGCTTTAGTGTTGCGGAGCTGGCAACAGATACGCAGTATTTT. This translates into CASSFSVAELATDTQYF.